The 11 T cell receptor beta chains given below trace back to one sample, sequenced in a study of T cell changes during pregnancy in multiple sclerosis. The assay was immunoSEQ multiplex PCR, and TCRdb's table has in-frame clones only and misses some. Of 46,000 or so clones in the sample, around 93% are singletons; the top ten hold roughly 4.3%. Sequences were derived from CD8+ T cells from peripheral blood mononuclear cells, sampled after pregnancy. Every receptor here comes from a female donor with multiple sclerosis, enrolled in a pregnancy study.

The chain employs TRBV7-9 and TRBJ2-7, with D tentatively TRBD1 (5 bases). The V gene lost 4 bases and the J gene lost 2 bases, with 9 bases spanning the gap. Germline V CDR1 and CDR2: SEHNR, FQNEAQ (reference sequence). The CDR3 has 13 residues. The CDR3 DNA sequence: TGTGCCAGCAGCTCATCGACAGCCTACGAGCAGTACTTC. Residues: CASSSSTAYEQYF.

The chain couples TRBV9 to TRBJ2-2, with a possible D match to TRBD2 (6 bases). CDR1 is SGDLS and CDR2 is YYNGEE in the germline V gene. CDR3 length equals 15 residues. Trimming took off 1 base at V and 4 bases at J, with 11 bases between the two ends. The CDR3 here is CASSVSLAITGELFF. The CDR3 DNA reads as TGTGCCAGCAGCGTATCACTAGCAATCACCGGGGAGCTGTTTTTT.

The V gene is TRBV7-9, the J gene TRBJ1-1; D not certain. The CDR3 is 11 residues long. The V end lost 7 bases, the J end lost 7 bases, and 10 bases lay between the germline ends. CDR1 is SEHNR and CDR2 is FQNEAQ in the germline V gene (reference sequence). The CDR3 sequence: CASIRGVEAFF. The CDR3 DNA reads as TGTGCCAGCATACGCGGTGTTGAAGCTTTCTTT.

The chain uses TRBV19 and TRBJ2-1; 10 bases align to TRBD1. Germline-derived CDR1 and CDR2 are LNHDA and SQIVND (reference sequence). The ends lost 2 bases at V and 8 bases at J; junction bases unmatched: 9. The CDR3 extends over 16 amino acids. The CDR3 DNA sequence: TGTGCCAGTAGTATAATCTGGACAGGGGGTTTGGATGAGCAGTTCTTC. Protein: CASSIIWTGGLDEQFF.

The chain uses TRBV7-2 and TRBJ1-6; D is possibly TRBD1 (6 bases). CDR1 is SGHTA, CDR2 FQGNSA, per germline. V was pared by 2 bases and J by 4 bases, with 18 bases between. The CDR3 runs 18 residues. The CDR3 DNA follows: TGTGCCAGCAGCTTACCTTGGCCGACAGGTGCTTATAATTCACCCCTCCACTTT. Translated: CASSLPWPTGAYNSPLHF.

Worth noting for this clone: The identical CDR3 is also encoded by other nucleotide sequences in the sample. The chain joins TRBV6-1 to TRBJ2-7, with 7 nucleotides matching TRBD1. CDR3 size: 15 residues. Germline trimming cut 1 base from V and 0 bases from J; bases unmatched to any gene: 3. The germline V gene has CDR1 MNHNS and CDR2 SASEGT. CDR3 DNA: TGTGCCAGCAGTGAAGAGGCAGGGGGCTCCTACGAGCAGTACTTC. As protein: CASSEEAGGSYEQYF.

The gene calls are TRBV19 and TRBJ2-7; D possibly corresponds to TRBD1 (5 bases). The V gene lost 1 base and the J gene lost 3 bases, with 13 bases spanning the gap. Germline V CDR1 and CDR2: LNHDA, SQIVND (reference sequence). CDR3 length: 15 residues. This chain's CDR3 is CASSIGRQNFYEQYF. The CDR3, as DNA: TGTGCCAGTAGTATAGGTCGACAGAATTTCTACGAGCAGTACTTC.

CDR3 nucleotide sequence: TGTGCCAGCAGCCTCTCGAGCTCCTACGAGCAGTACTTC. This sequence encodes CASSLSSSYEQYF. This rearrangement joins TRBV11-2 to TRBJ2-7; unclear D gene. The V and J ends lost 5 bases and 0 bases respectively, with 8 bases between them. Germline V gene lookup returns CDR1 SGHAT and CDR2 FQNNGV. The CDR3 has 13 residues.

The V gene is TRBV19, the J gene TRBJ2-7; D not certain. The CDR3 runs to 12 residues. Per germline, CDR1 LNHDA and CDR2 SQIVND (reference sequence). V was pared by 5 bases and J by 7 bases, with 12 bases between. CDR3 loop: CASSPGSREQYF. As DNA, the CDR3 is TGTGCCAGTAGTCCTGGTTCGCGAGAGCAGTACTTC.

This chain uses TRBV14 with TRBJ2-7, with no clear D. Germline values: CDR1 SGHDN, CDR2 FVKESK. Trimming removed 1 base at V and 4 bases at J, with 11 bases between. The CDR3 is 14 amino acids. CDR3 coding DNA: TGTGCCAGCAGCCAAGTTCTAAATCCATACGAGCAGTACTTC. Translating it yields CASSQVLNPYEQYF.

This clone was picked up a small number of times. This chain links TRBV7-9 with TRBJ1-2, with a weak D call TRBD1 (5 bases). The V and J ends lost 5 bases and 3 bases respectively, with 16 bases between them. Germline V gene data show CDR1 as SEHNR and CDR2 as FQNEAQ (reference sequence). The CDR3 loop spans 15 amino acids. Here the CDR3 reads CASSVGTLDHYGYTF. CDR3 nucleotides: TGTGCCAGCAGCGTCGGGACTCTAGACCACTATGGCTACACCTTC. The full variable domain, its missing parts supplied by reference TRBV7-9 and TRBJ1-2, is DTGVSQNPRHKITKRGQNVTFRCDPISEHNRLYWYRQTLGQGPEFLTYFQNEAQLEKSRLLSDRFSAERPKGSFSTLEIQRTEQGDSAMYLCASSVGTLDHYGYTFGSGTRLTVV.